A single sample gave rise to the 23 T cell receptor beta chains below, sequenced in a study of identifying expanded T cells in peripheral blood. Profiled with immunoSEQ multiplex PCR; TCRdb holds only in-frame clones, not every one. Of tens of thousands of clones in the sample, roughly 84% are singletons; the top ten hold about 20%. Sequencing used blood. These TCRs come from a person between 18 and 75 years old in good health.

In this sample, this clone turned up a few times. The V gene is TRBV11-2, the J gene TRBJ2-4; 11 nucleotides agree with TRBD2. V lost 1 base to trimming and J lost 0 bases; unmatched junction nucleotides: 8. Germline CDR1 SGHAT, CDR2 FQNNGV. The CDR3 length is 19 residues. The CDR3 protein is CASSLVGLAGGVAKNIQYF. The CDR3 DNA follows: TGTGCCAGCAGCTTAGTCGGTTTAGCGGGAGGGGTAGCCAAAAACATTCAGTACTTC.

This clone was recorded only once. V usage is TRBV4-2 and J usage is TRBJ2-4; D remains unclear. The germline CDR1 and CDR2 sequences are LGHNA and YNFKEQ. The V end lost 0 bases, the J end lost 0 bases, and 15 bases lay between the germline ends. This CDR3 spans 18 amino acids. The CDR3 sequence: CASSQDGLDFLAKNIQYF. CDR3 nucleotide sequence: TGTGCCAGCAGCCAAGATGGGCTCGACTTCCTAGCCAAAAACATTCAGTACTTC.

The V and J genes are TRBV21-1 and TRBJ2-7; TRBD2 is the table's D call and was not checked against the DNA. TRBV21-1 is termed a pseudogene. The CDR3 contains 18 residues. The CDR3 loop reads CASSKVGPSGRRYYEQYF. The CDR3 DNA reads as TGTGCCAGCAGCAAAGTAGGTCCTAGCGGGAGACGATACTACGAGCAGTACTTC.

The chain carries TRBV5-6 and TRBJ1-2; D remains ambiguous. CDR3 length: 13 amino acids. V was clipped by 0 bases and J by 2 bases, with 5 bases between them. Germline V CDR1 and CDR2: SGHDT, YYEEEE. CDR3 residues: CASSLGLNYGYTF. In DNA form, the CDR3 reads TGTGCCAGCAGCTTGGGCCTCAACTATGGCTACACCTTC.

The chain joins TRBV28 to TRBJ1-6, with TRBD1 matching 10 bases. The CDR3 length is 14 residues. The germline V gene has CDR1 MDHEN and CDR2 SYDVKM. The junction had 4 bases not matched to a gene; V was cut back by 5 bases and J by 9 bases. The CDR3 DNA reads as TGTGCCAGCAGTCCGACAGGGGGCCCTTCACCCCTCCACTTT. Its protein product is CASSPTGGPSPLHF.

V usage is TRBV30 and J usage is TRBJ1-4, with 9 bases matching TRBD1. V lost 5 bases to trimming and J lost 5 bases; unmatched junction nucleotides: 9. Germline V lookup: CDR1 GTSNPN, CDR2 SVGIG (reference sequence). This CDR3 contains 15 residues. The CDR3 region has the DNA TGTGCCTGGCTCCCCACAGGGGGCGTGAATGAAAAACTGTTTTTT. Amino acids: CAWLPTGGVNEKLFF. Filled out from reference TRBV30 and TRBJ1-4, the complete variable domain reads SQTIHQWPATLVQPVGSPLSLECTVEGTSNPNLYWYRQAAGRGLQLLFYSVGIGQISSEVPQNLSASRPQDRQFILSSKKLLLSDSGFYLCAWLPTGGVNEKLFFGSGTQLSVL.

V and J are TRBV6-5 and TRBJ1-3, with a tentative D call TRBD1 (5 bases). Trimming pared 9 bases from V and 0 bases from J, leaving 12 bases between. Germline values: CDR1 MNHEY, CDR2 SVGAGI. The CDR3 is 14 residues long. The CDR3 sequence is CASRRGYSGNTIYF. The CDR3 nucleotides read TGTGCCAGTCGTCGGGGCTACTCTGGAAACACCATATATTTT.

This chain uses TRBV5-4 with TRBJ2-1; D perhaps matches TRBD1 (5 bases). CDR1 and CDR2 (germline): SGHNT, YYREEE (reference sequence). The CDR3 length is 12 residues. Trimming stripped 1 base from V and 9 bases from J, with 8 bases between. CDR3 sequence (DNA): TGTGCCAGCAGCTTGAGGGGTCCTGAGCAGTTCTTC. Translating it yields CASSLRGPEQFF.

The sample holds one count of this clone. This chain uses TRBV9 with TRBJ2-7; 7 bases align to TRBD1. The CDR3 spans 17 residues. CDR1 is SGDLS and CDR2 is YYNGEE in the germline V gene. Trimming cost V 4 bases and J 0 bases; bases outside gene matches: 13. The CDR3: CASSPRDQGVASYEQYF. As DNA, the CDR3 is TGTGCCAGCAGCCCTCGAGATCAGGGGGTCGCCTCCTACGAGCAGTACTTC.

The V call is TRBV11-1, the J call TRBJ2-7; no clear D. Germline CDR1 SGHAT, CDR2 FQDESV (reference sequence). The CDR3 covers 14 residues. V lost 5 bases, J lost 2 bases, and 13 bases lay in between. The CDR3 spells CASSPWTQTYEQYF. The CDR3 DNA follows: TGTGCCAGCAGCCCGTGGACCCAAACCTACGAGCAGTACTTC.

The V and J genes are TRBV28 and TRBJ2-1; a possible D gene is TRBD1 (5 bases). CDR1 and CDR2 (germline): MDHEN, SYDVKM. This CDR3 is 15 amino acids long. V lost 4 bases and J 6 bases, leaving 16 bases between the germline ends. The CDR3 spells CASSSQVASSNEQFF. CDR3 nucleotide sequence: TGTGCCAGCAGTTCACAGGTGGCCTCGAGCAATGAGCAGTTCTTC.

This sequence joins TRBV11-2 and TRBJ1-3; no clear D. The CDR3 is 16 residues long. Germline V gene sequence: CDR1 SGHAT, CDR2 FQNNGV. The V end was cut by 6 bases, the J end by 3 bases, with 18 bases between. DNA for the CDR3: TGTGCCAGCAGTCGCGTAACTGGGAAATATGGAAACACCATATATTTT. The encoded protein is CASSRVTGKYGNTIYF.

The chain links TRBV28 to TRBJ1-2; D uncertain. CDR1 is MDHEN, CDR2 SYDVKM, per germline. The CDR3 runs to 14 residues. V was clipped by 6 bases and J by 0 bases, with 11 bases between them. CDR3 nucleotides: TGTGCCAGCAGCGCTCGACCCGCTAACTATGGCTACACCTTC. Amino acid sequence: CASSARPANYGYTF.

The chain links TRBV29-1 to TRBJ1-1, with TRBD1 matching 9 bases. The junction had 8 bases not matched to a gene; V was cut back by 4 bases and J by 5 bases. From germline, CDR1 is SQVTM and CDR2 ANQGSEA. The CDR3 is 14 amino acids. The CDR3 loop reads CSVVSTGGLTEAFF. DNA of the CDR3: TGCAGCGTTGTCTCGACAGGGGGATTAACTGAAGCTTTCTTT.

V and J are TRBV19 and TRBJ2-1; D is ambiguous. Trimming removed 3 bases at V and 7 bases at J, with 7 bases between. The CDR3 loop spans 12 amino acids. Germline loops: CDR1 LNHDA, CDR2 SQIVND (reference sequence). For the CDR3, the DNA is TGTGCCAGTAGTATGGGAAAGAATGAGCAGTTCTTC. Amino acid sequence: CASSMGKNEQFF.

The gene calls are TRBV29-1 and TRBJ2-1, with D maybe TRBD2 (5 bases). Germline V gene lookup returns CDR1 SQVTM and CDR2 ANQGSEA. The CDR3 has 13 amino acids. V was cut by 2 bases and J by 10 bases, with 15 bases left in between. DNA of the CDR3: TGCAGCGTTGAATCTGTGGACTTAAGGGAGCAGTTCTTC. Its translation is CSVESVDLREQFF.

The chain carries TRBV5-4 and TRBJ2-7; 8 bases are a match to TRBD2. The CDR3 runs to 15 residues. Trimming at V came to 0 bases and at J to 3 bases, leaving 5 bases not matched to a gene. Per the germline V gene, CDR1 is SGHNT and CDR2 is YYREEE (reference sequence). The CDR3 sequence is CASSLGGLVGYEQYF. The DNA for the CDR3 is TGTGCCAGCAGCTTGGGGGGACTAGTGGGCTACGAGCAGTACTTC.

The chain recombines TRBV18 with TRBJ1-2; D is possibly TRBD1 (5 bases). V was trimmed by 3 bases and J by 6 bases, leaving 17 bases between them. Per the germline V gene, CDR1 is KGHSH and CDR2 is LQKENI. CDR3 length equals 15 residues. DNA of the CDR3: TGTGCCAGCTCACCTAAAAGGGGTTTAGGACATGGCTACACCTTC. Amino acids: CASSPKRGLGHGYTF. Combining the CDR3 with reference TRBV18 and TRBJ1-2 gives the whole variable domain NAGVMQNPRHLVRRRGQEARLRCSPMKGHSHVYWYRQLPEEGLKFMVYLQKENIIDESGMPKERFSAEFPKEGPSILRIQQVVRGDSAAYFCASSPKRGLGHGYTFGSGTRLTVV.

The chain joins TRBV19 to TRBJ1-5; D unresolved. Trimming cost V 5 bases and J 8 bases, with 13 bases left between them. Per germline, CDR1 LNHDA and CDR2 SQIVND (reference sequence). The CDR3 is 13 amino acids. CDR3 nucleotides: TGTGCCAGTAGTCTGGCCCGGGATAAGCCCCAGCATTTT. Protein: CASSLARDKPQHF.

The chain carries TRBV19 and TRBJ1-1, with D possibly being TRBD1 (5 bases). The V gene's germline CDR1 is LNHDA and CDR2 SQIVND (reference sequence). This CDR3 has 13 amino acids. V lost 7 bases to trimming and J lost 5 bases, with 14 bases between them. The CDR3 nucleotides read TGTGCCAGTACCGATTGGGGGAAAACTGAAGCTTTCTTT. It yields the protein CASTDWGKTEAFF. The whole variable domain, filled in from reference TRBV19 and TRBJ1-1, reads DGGITQSPKYLFRKEGQNVTLSCEQNLNHDAMYWYRQDPGQGLRLIYYSQIVNDFQKGDIAEGYSVSREKKESFPLTVTSAQKNPTAFYLCASTDWGKTEAFFGQGTRLTVV.

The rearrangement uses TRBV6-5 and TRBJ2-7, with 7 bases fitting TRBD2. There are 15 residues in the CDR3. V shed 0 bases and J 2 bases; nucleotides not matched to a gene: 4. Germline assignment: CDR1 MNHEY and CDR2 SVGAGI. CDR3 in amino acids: CASSYSGLGPYEQYF. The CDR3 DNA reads TGTGCCAGCAGTTACTCCGGACTAGGCCCCTACGAGCAGTACTTC.

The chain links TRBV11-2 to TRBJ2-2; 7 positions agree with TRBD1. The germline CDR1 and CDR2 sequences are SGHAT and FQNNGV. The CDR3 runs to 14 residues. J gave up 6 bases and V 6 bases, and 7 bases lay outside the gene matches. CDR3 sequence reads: CASSRQGLAGELFF. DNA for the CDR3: TGTGCCAGCAGTCGACAGGGCTTGGCCGGGGAGCTGTTTTTT.

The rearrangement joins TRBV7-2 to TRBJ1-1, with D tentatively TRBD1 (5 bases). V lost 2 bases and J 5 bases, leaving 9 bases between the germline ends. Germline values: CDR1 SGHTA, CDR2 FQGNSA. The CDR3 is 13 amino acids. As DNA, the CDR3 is TGTGCCAGCAGCTTATTAGGGGAAACTGAAGCTTTCTTT. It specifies CASSLLGETEAFF.